The rows below give T cell receptor beta chains drawn from one sample of a study of blood T cell repertoires in COVID-19. Profiling relied on immunoSEQ multiplex PCR, and the TCRdb table lists in-frame clones only, not all of them. The top ten hold around 10% of the sample, which has 250,000 to 300,000 clones, 89% seen once. The sequenced sample consisted of peripheral blood. These receptors were taken from a woman aged 25-40 years with COVID-19, enrolled during active disease. Both conserved end residues are part of each CDR3. The D gene is left open where the match is weak. Clone size is stated in some rows and not others, as once, few, many or a class when expanded.

clone_size	cdr3_length	d_call	v_call	j_call	cdr3_nt	cdr3_aa
.	13	.	TRBV12-3/TRBV12-4	TRBJ1-2	TGTGCCAGCAGCACCCACCTCCCGGATGGCTACACCTTC	CASSTHLPDGYTF
once	16	.	TRBV6-1	TRBJ1-6	TGTGCCAGCAGTGCCCTAACTGGGACTGCCAATTCACCCCTCCACTTT	CASSALTGTANSPLHF
.	14	TRBD1	TRBV18	TRBJ1-2	TGTGCCAGCTCACCACAGGGGGCGCGAACTGGCTACACCTTC	CASSPQGARTGYTF
once	13	.	TRBV1	TRBJ2-7	TGCACCAGCAGCGGGGGCCACTCCTACGAGCAGTACTTC	CTSSGGHSYEQYF
.	10	.	TRBV2	TRBJ1-2	TGTGCCAGCTTCGGGGGTCGCTACACCTTC	CASFGGRYTF
.	15	TRBD1	TRBV4-1	TRBJ2-1	TGCGCCAGCAGCCGGTCGGGACAGACCTACAATGAGCAGTTCTTC	CASSRSGQTYNEQFF
few	14	TRBD1	TRBV19	TRBJ1-2	TGTGCCAGTAGTATAGTAGGGGGCTGGGATGGCTACACCTTC	CASSIVGGWDGYTF
.	14	.	TRBV12-5	TRBJ1-3	TGTGCTAGTGGTTCGGGAGTCTCTGGAAACACCATATATTTT	CASGSGVSGNTIYF
.	15	.	TRBV2	TRBJ2-7	TGTGCCAGCAGCGACCCGGGGTTTAAGGCCTACGAGCAGTACTTC	CASSDPGFKAYEQYF
few	13	.	TRBV5-1	TRBJ1-4	TGCGCCAGCAGCTTACAGGGCAGTGAAAAACTGTTTTTT	CASSLQGSEKLFF
.	15	.	TRBV15	TRBJ1-1	TGTGCCACCAGCAGAGATGCTGCGGGGGTGGCTGAAGCTTTCTTT	CATSRDAAGVAEAFF
.	14	TRBD2	TRBV7-2	TRBJ2-3	TGTGCCAGCAGCTTCCGACGGGGAGGGGATACGCAGTATTTT	CASSFRRGGDTQYF
.	17	TRBD2	TRBV10-3	TRBJ2-1	TGTGCCATCAGTGAGGCGGCCGGGACTAGCTCCATGAATGAGCAGTTCTTC	CAISEAAGTSSMNEQFF
.	15	TRBD1	TRBV30	TRBJ2-3	TGTGCCTGGAGTGTAGTAGGGGGCGCCACAGATACGCAGTATTTT	CAWSVVGGATDTQYF
.	16	.	TRBV4-1	TRBJ2-2	TGCGCCAGCAGCCATCCGACAGGAAGGAATACCGGGGAGCTGTTTTTT	CASSHPTGRNTGELFF
.	13	.	TRBV4-1	TRBJ2-1	TGCGCCAGCAGCCAAGGGGGAGCTGGCGAGCAGTTCTTC	CASSQGGAGEQFF
.	15	.	TRBV30	TRBJ1-3	TGTGCCTGGAGTTATGGGCAGGGTCCTGGAAACACCATATATTTT	CAWSYGQGPGNTIYF
.	16	.	TRBV5-1	TRBJ2-1	TGCGCCAGCAGGCCCGGAGGGACGGCGGGCCGGATTGAGCAGTTCTTC	CASRPGGTAGRIEQFF
.	15	TRBD1	TRBV7-7	TRBJ2-3	TGTGCCAGCAGCCCCGGGACAGATAGCACAGATACGCAGTATTTT	CASSPGTDSTDTQYF
.	13	TRBD2	TRBV6-5	TRBJ2-7	TGTGCCAGCAGTCGGGACTACAGCTACGAGCAGTACTTC	CASSRDYSYEQYF
.	14	.	TRBV5-1	TRBJ1-6	TGCGCCAGCAAGGAGGCCTTGGAGTTCAAGTCCCTCCACTTT	CASKEALEFKSLHF
.	12	.	TRBV7-6	TRBJ2-1	TGTGCCAGCAGTCGTACTAGGAATGAGCAGTTCTTC	CASSRTRNEQFF
.	16	.	TRBV6-4	TRBJ2-1	TGTGCCAGCAGTGACTGGGCGACAAGCACTTACAATGAGCAGTTCTTC	CASSDWATSTYNEQFF
.	15	TRBD2	TRBV19	TRBJ2-1	TGTGCCAGTAGTATCGGCGGGGGGTCTGGGAATGAGCAGTTCTTC	CASSIGGGSGNEQFF
.	16	TRBD1	TRBV6-6	TRBJ1-2	TGTGCCAGCACCCACACCGGGACAGAGACATGGTATGGCTACACCTTC	CASTHTGTETWYGYTF
.	19	TRBD1	TRBV7-8	TRBJ1-3	TGTGCCAGCAGCTTAGGTTTTGGGACAGGGGGCGAGGGTCGGAACACCATATATTTT	CASSLGFGTGGEGRNTIYF
.	16	TRBD2	TRBV10-1	TRBJ2-3	TGCGCCAGCAGTGACCCCGGGACTAGTCCCGCAGATACGCAGTATTTT	CASSDPGTSPADTQYF
.	14	.	TRBV4-1	TRBJ2-1	TGCGCCAGCAGCCACCCGGGGGTACCCAATGAGCAGTTCTTC	CASSHPGVPNEQFF
.	14	TRBD1	TRBV5-1	TRBJ2-1	TGCGCCAGCAGCGAGGGACAGGGGGTCGATGAGCAGTTCTTC	CASSEGQGVDEQFF
few	15	.	TRBV5-6	TRBJ1-3	TGTGCCAGCAGCTGGGGCCAGAACTCTGGAAACACCATATATTTT	CASSWGQNSGNTIYF
.	11	.	TRBV19	TRBJ1-1	TGTGCCAGTTCACAGGAATCTGAAGCTTTCTTT	CASSQESEAFF
.	19	.	TRBV3-1/TRBV3-2	TRBJ1-2	TGTGCCAGCAGCCAAGATTTTGGCGGGATTCCCCCTGTAGACTATGGCTACACCTTC	CASSQDFGGIPPVDYGYTF
.	16	TRBD1	TRBV4-2	TRBJ1-2	TGTGCCAGCAGCCACCTCGCCCGGGACAGGTCCTATGGCTACACCTTC	CASSHLARDRSYGYTF
.	13	.	TRBV7-2	TRBJ2-7	TGTGCCAGCAGCGCCATGAAGCGGCGGGAGCAGTACTTC	CASSAMKRREQYF
few	13	TRBD1	TRBV6-5	TRBJ1-2	TGTGCCAGCAGTCCCACCCGGGACAGTGGCTACACCTTC	CASSPTRDSGYTF
once	16	TRBD2	TRBV5-4	TRBJ2-1	TGTGCCAGCAGCTTGGATGCCAGCGGGGGGCTGGATGAGCAGTTCTTC	CASSLDASGGLDEQFF
.	16	TRBD2	TRBV4-1	TRBJ2-1	TGCGCCAGCAGCCAAGTGGGGCGGGGGGCCCCCAATGAGCAGTTCTTC	CASSQVGRGAPNEQFF
.	15	.	TRBV27	TRBJ2-1	TGTGCCAGCAGCTCCATTGGGGGCAGGTACAATGAGCAGTTCTTC	CASSSIGGRYNEQFF
.	15	.	TRBV6-6	TRBJ1-5	TGTGCCAGCAATCAGGGGACCTATAGCAATCAGCCCCAGCATTTT	CASNQGTYSNQPQHF
.	14	.	TRBV14	TRBJ1-1	TGTGCCAGCAGCCAAGATATGGGGAGTACTGAAGCTTTCTTT	CASSQDMGSTEAFF
.	14	.	TRBV2	TRBJ2-3	TGTGCCAGCAGACTAGAACCTCAAAGTCATACGCAGTATTTT	CASRLEPQSHTQYF
.	15	TRBD1	TRBV5-1	TRBJ2-2	TGCGCCAGCAGTCCCGGGACAGGGTCCACCGGGGAGCTGTTTTTT	CASSPGTGSTGELFF
.	11	.	TRBV12-5	TRBJ2-5	TGTGCTAGTCAACCGACCAGGGCCCAGTACTTC	CASQPTRAQYF
.	14	TRBD1	TRBV4-1	TRBJ1-2	TGCGCCAGCAGCCAAGATAACAGGGGGTATGGCTACACCTTC	CASSQDNRGYGYTF
.	11	TRBD1	TRBV2	TRBJ2-1	TGTGCCAGCAGTGAAATGGGGACAGGGTTCTTC	CASSEMGTGFF